A single sample is the source of the 12 T cell receptor beta chains below, sequenced in a study of cytomegalovirus exposure and HLA in healthy donors. In the PCR, 60 Vbeta and 13 Jbeta primers were used. Profiling relied on immunoSEQ multiplex PCR, and the TCRdb table lists in-frame clones only, not all of them. This table holds some 150,000 clones, about 72% found once. The sequenced sample consisted of PBMCs. Receptors originate from a man between 40 and 49 years old in good health and CMV-seronegative.

V and J are TRBV2 and TRBJ1-1, with 7 bases aligning to TRBD1. The trim removed 11 bases at V and 2 bases at J, leaving 8 bases unmatched. The germline V gene has CDR1 SNHLY and CDR2 FYNNEI. The CDR3 consists of 13 residues. In DNA form, the CDR3 reads TGTGCCGGCGACAGGGAACTAAACACTGAAGCTTTCTTT. Protein product: CAGDRELNTEAFF.

This clone was counted once. V usage is TRBV10-3 and J usage is TRBJ2-1; possible D gene TRBD2, 5 bases. Trimming shortened V by 8 bases and J by 0 bases, and 8 bases separated the two germline ends. The CDR3 has 13 amino acids. Germline V CDR1 and CDR2: ENHRY, SYGVKD. The CDR3 nucleotides are TGTGCCATCCAGCGGAGCTCCTACAATGAGCAGTTCTTC. Translation gives CAIQRSSYNEQFF.

V usage is TRBV5-4 and J usage is TRBJ2-5; 7 bases agree with TRBD1. CDR1 is SGHNT, CDR2 YYREEE, per germline (reference sequence). The CDR3 runs 14 residues. J gave up 3 bases and V 4 bases, and 6 bases lay outside the gene matches. The CDR3 DNA reads as TGTGCCAGCAGCCCGTGGACAGGAGAAGAGACCCAGTACTTC. Translating it yields CASSPWTGEETQYF.

This rearrangement joins TRBV6-5 to TRBJ2-7; no clear D. Germline V CDR1 and CDR2: MNHEY, SVGAGI. Trimming pared 3 bases from V and 3 bases from J, leaving 12 bases between. CDR3 length equals 14 residues. DNA for the CDR3: TGTGCCAGCAGTTATCGCGGAGCTAACTACGAGCAGTACTTC. Its protein product is CASSYRGANYEQYF.

This clone was observed a few times. The V and J genes are TRBV5-6 and TRBJ1-2, with no clear D. Germline-derived CDR1 and CDR2 are SGHDT and YYEEEE. This CDR3 is 15 amino acids long. Trimming removed 2 bases at V and 3 bases at J, with 14 bases between. For the CDR3, the DNA is TGTGCCAGCAGCTTCACCGGGGAGCCATACTATGGCTACACCTTC. It is translated as CASSFTGEPYYGYTF.

The gene calls are TRBV28 and TRBJ2-2; no definite D call. CDR1 and CDR2 from the germline V gene are MDHEN and SYDVKM. V lost 3 bases and J lost 7, with 6 bases in between. The CDR3 spans 12 residues. CDR3 nucleotide sequence: TGTGCCAGCAGTTTTTTTAGCGGGGAGCTGTTTTTT. This translates into CASSFFSGELFF.

This chain joins TRBV27 and TRBJ2-7, with 8 bases aligning to TRBD1. CDR1 and CDR2 from the germline V gene are MNHEY and SMNVEV (reference sequence). V gave up 0 bases and J gave up 1 base; unmatched junction bases: 2. The CDR3 contains 15 residues. The CDR3 loop reads CASSLSWTGSYEQYF. The DNA for the CDR3 is TGTGCCAGCAGTTTATCCTGGACAGGGTCCTACGAGCAGTACTTC.

V gene TRBV4-3 combines with J gene TRBJ2-5, with TRBD2 matching over 7 bases. CDR3 length: 20 residues. The V segment lost 3 bases and the J segment 0 bases; nucleotides outside the gene matches: 19. Germline CDR1 and CDR2: LGHNA and YSLEER. For the CDR3, the DNA is TGCGCCAGCAGCCAGGTTAGCGGGCGAGAATTTGGGAGGAACCAAGAGACCCAGTACTTC. Translating it yields CASSQVSGREFGRNQETQYF.

This clone was counted only a few times. This chain links TRBV5-4 with TRBJ2-3, with D perhaps matching TRBD1 (6 bases). Germline CDR1 reads SGHNT; CDR2 reads YYREEE (reference sequence). Deletions cut 4 bases from V and 1 base from J, with 13 bases between. The CDR3 spans 15 residues. As DNA, the CDR3 is TGTGCCAGCAGCGCAGGGGTCGGGGGCACAGATACGCAGTATTTT. Translating it yields CASSAGVGGTDTQYF.

The rearrangement joins TRBV15 to TRBJ1-4, with D possibly matching TRBD1 (5 bases). The ends were cut back, 1 base at V and 4 bases at J, with 7 bases in the middle. Germline V lookup: CDR1 LNHNV, CDR2 YYDKDF (reference sequence). The CDR3 contains 14 residues. The CDR3 region is CATSRGTINEKLFF. CDR3 bases: TGTGCCACCAGCAGAGGGACAATTAATGAAAAACTGTTTTTT.

This chain connects TRBV10-3 to TRBJ1-4; D might be TRBD1 (5 bases). The CDR3 loop spans 12 amino acids. Germline V gene sequence: CDR1 ENHRY, CDR2 SYGVKD. V was pared by 6 bases and J by 10 bases, with 12 bases between. For the CDR3, the DNA is TGTGCCATCAGCGGTGGGGGGGGAAAACTGTTTTTT. It yields the protein CAISGGGGKLFF.

V is TRBV30 and J is TRBJ1-2; a possible D gene is TRBD1 (6 bases). Germline values: CDR1 GTSNPN, CDR2 SVGIG (reference sequence). V lost 1 base and J 4 bases, leaving 19 bases between the germline ends. The CDR3 extends over 16 amino acids. The CDR3 here is CAWSDDSRGISYGYTF. Written as DNA, the CDR3 is TGTGCCTGGAGTGACGACTCCAGGGGCATATCCTATGGCTACACCTTC.